The 32 T cell receptor beta chains below come from one sample, sequenced in a study of shared clonotypes between healthy human individuals. The protocol was immunoSEQ multiplex PCR, while the TCRdb copy is restricted to in-frame clones and leaves out a portion. The sample has roughly 1,500,000 clones; around 98% are singletons. The sequencing input was naive CD4+ T cells sorted from blood. Subset reported: CD45RA+ positively selected. The receptors stem from a man younger than 40 in good health.

The chain joins TRBV21-1 to TRBJ1-2. TRBV21-1 has pseudogene status. CDR3 length: 10 amino acids. Here the CDR3 DNA reads TGTGCCAGCACCGGGGGGGGCTACACCTTC. This encodes CASTGGGYTF.

A single count supports this clone. The chain is built from TRBV19 and TRBJ1-2, with a tentative D call TRBD1 (5 bases). The CDR3 runs to 17 residues. Germline CDR1 LNHDA, CDR2 SQIVND (reference sequence). Deletions cut 2 bases from V and 0 bases from J, with 16 bases between. CDR3 nucleotide sequence: TGTGCCAGTAGTATAACAGGCAGCCAAATCTCTAACTATGGCTACACCTTC. Its protein is CASSITGSQISNYGYTF.

The chain uses TRBV28 and TRBJ1-5; 8 bases align to TRBD1. The length of the CDR3 is 17 residues. Germline-derived CDR1 and CDR2 are MDHEN and SYDVKM. J gave up 0 bases and V 4 bases, and 8 bases lay outside the gene matches. The CDR3 reads CASSSYGTGHSNQPQHF. For the CDR3, the DNA is TGTGCCAGCAGTTCCTACGGGACAGGCCATAGCAATCAGCCCCAGCATTTT.

The gene calls are TRBV7-9 and TRBJ2-3; D remains unclear. Looked up from germline, CDR1 is SEHNR and CDR2 is FQNEAQ (reference sequence). The V gene lost 4 bases and the J gene lost 2 bases, with 13 bases spanning the gap. CDR3 length: 15 amino acids. The CDR3 DNA follows: TGTGCCAGCAGCTCCCGACAAGTCTACACAGATACGCAGTATTTT. Residues: CASSSRQVYTDTQYF.

This clone was picked up one time. The gene calls are TRBV11-2 and TRBJ2-2; tentatively, D is TRBD1 (6 bases). With 5 bases removed from V and 5 bases from J, the gap between germline ends came to 15 bases. CDR1 is SGHAT and CDR2 is FQNNGV in the germline V gene. The CDR3 is 15 amino acids. CDR3 amino acids: CASSQGLRKTGELFF. CDR3 DNA: TGTGCCAGCAGCCAGGGGCTCAGGAAGACCGGGGAGCTGTTTTTT.

The chain recombines TRBV19 with TRBJ2-2; D not certain. The CDR3 is made up of 13 amino acids. Trimming stripped 1 base from V and 5 bases from J, with 5 bases between. Germline loops: CDR1 LNHDA, CDR2 SQIVND (reference sequence). CDR3 sequence: CASSIGWTGELFF. Written as DNA, the CDR3 is TGTGCCAGTAGTATAGGTTGGACCGGGGAGCTGTTTTTT.

The V call is TRBV4-3, the J call TRBJ2-3; D call uncertain. Trimming took off 4 bases at V and 1 base at J, with 9 bases between the two ends. The CDR3 spans 14 residues. Germline loops: CDR1 LGHNA, CDR2 YSLEER. CDR3 sequence: CASSLEAGTDTQYF. DNA for the CDR3: TGCGCCAGCAGCCTCGAGGCGGGCACAGATACGCAGTATTTT.

The chain uses TRBV5-4 and TRBJ2-7; the D gene is possibly TRBD2 (6 bases). The CDR3 totals 14 residues. With 4 bases removed from V and 4 bases from J, the gap between germline ends came to 15 bases. Germline V gives CDR1 SGHNT, CDR2 YYREEE (reference sequence). DNA for the CDR3: TGTGCCAGCAGCGAACGGACGGGGGATTACGAGCAGTACTTC. Translating it yields CASSERTGDYEQYF.

V usage is TRBV29-1 and J usage is TRBJ1-3; tentatively, D is TRBD1 (5 bases). Trimming took off 0 bases at V and 4 bases at J, with 10 bases between the two ends. CDR3 length: 14 residues. Germline CDR1 SQVTM, CDR2 ANQGSEA. CDR3 nucleotides: TGCAGCGTTGAAGAGGGTCAGGGAGGAAACACCATATATTTT. Translated: CSVEEGQGGNTIYF.

The V gene is TRBV18, the J gene TRBJ2-1, with D possibly called TRBD1 or TRBD2 (5 bases each). Deletions cut 0 bases from V and 11 bases from J, with 11 bases between. Germline CDR1 and CDR2: KGHSH and LQKENI. This CDR3 is 13 amino acids long. The CDR3 region is CASSPPRDLKQFF. In nucleotides, the CDR3 is TGTGCCAGCTCACCACCCCGGGACCTTAAGCAGTTCTTC.

The chain has TRBV5-1 and TRBJ2-7; possible D gene TRBD1, 6 bases. Germline CDR1 reads SGHRS; CDR2 reads YFSETQ. The V end lost 0 bases, the J end lost 2 bases, and 18 bases lay between the germline ends. This CDR3 comprises 17 residues. In DNA form, the CDR3 reads TGCGCCAGCAGCTTGGTATCAGGGGTGACTACGGCCTACGAGCAGTACTTC. It yields the protein CASSLVSGVTTAYEQYF.

The chain is built from TRBV29-1 and TRBJ2-3; D is perhaps TRBD1 (6 bases). CDR1 and CDR2 from the germline V gene are SQVTM and ANQGSEA. With 8 bases removed from V and 4 bases from J, the gap between germline ends came to 16 bases. The CDR3 runs to 13 residues. The CDR3 spells CSLRSKGADTQYF. The CDR3 nucleotides are TGCAGCTTACGTTCCAAGGGGGCAGATACGCAGTATTTT.

This clone was observed a single time. The CDR3 DNA follows: TGCGCCAGCAGCTTGTCCAAAAACACAGATACGCAGTATTTT. It is translated as CASSLSKNTDTQYF. The rearrangement links TRBV5-1 to TRBJ2-3; the D is unclear. Germline V CDR1 and CDR2: SGHRS, YFSETQ. The V end lost 1 base, the J end lost 2 bases, and 8 bases lay between the germline ends. This CDR3 is built from 14 residues.

This clone has just one count. The chain is built from TRBV7-2 and TRBJ1-1; the match to TRBD1 covers 9 bases. Trimming removed 4 bases from V and 8 bases from J; junction bases left unmatched: 8. CDR3 size: 14 residues. Germline assignment: CDR1 SGHTA and CDR2 FQGNSA. The CDR3: CASSSHRGQQEAFF. The CDR3 nucleotides are TGTGCCAGCAGCTCCCACAGGGGGCAACAGGAAGCTTTCTTT.

Regarding this clone: One junction end does not reproduce the germline sequence, and a read error may be involved. CDR3 protein: CASRLGGGRDTGELFF. The CDR3 coding sequence is TGTGCCAGCAGATTAGGCGGGGGGCGAGACACCGGGGAGCTGTTTTTT. This chain connects TRBV7-6 to TRBJ2-2; the match to TRBD2 covers 8 bases. Germline CDR1 SGHVS, CDR2 FNYEAQ. CDR3 length equals 16 residues.

The chain links TRBV27 to TRBJ2-1; 14 nucleotides match TRBD2. Germline V gene lookup returns CDR1 MNHEY and CDR2 SMNVEV (reference sequence). J gave up 7 bases and V 6 bases, and 11 bases lay outside the gene matches. This CDR3 is built from 17 residues. CDR3 loop: CASSLPPTSGRGNEQFF. CDR3 in DNA: TGTGCCAGCAGCCTGCCCCCGACTAGCGGGAGGGGGAATGAGCAGTTCTTC.

The chain recombines TRBV5-6 with TRBJ2-5; perhaps TRBD1 as D (5 bases). CDR1 is SGHDT and CDR2 is YYEEEE in the germline V gene. The CDR3 has 13 amino acids. V lost 4 bases, J lost 3 bases, and 10 bases lay in between. The CDR3 here is CASSPGFKETQYF. The CDR3, as DNA: TGTGCCAGCAGCCCAGGGTTCAAAGAGACCCAGTACTTC. The full variable domain, with the rest looked up from reference TRBV5-6 and TRBJ2-5, is DAGVTQSPTHLIKTRGQQVTLRCSPKSGHDTVSWYQQALGQGPQFIFQYYEEEERQRGNFPDRFSGHQFPNYSSELNVNALLLGDSALYLCASSPGFKETQYFGPGTRLLVL.

This clone has just one count. The CDR3 bases are TGTGCCACCAGCAGGCACCCGGATGAAGCTTTCTTT. Translation gives CATSRHPDEAFF. The chain combines TRBV15 with TRBJ1-1; D is unresolved. Germline values: CDR1 LNHNV, CDR2 YYDKDF (reference sequence). Deletions cut 3 bases from V and 7 bases from J, with 9 bases between. CDR3 length: 12 residues.

The chain combines TRBV19 with TRBJ1-3; tentatively, D is TRBD1 (5 bases). In germline, CDR1 is LNHDA, CDR2 SQIVND (reference sequence). CDR3 length equals 14 residues. The V gene lost 9 bases and the J gene lost 2 bases, with 14 bases spanning the gap. The CDR3: CASRDLVPGNTIYF. The CDR3 region has the DNA TGTGCCAGCAGGGATCTCGTCCCTGGAAACACCATATATTTT.

This chain links TRBV27 with TRBJ1-1, with 8 bases aligning to TRBD1. The CDR3 is 18 amino acids. Looked up from germline, CDR1 is MNHEY and CDR2 is SMNVEV (reference sequence). The ends lost 1 base at V and 5 bases at J; junction bases unmatched: 15. This CDR3 reads CASSLYIDHYRGTTEAFF. The CDR3 nucleotides read TGTGCCAGCAGTTTATACATTGACCATTACAGGGGGACGACTGAAGCTTTCTTT.

The table lists this clone with a count of one. This sample includes further DNA sequences coding for the same CDR3. V and J are TRBV11-3 and TRBJ2-7; 9 bases match TRBD1. Per the germline V gene, CDR1 is SGHNT and CDR2 is YENEEA. The CDR3 loop spans 13 amino acids. The V and J ends lost 5 bases and 5 bases, in that order; junction bases with no gene match: 4. CDR3 sequence: CASSPGTGNEQYF. As DNA, the CDR3 is TGTGCCAGCAGCCCAGGGACAGGGAACGAGCAGTACTTC.

The genes are TRBV9 and TRBJ2-3; 7 bases are shared with TRBD2. The length of the CDR3 is 16 residues. The germline gives CDR1 SGDLS, CDR2 YYNGEE. The ends lost 5 bases at V and 4 bases at J; junction bases unmatched: 13. The CDR3 region has the DNA TGTGCCAGCAGAGGAGAGACTAGCCCTATATCAGATACGCAGTATTTT. It translates to CASRGETSPISDTQYF.

This clone was recorded once. The chain is built from TRBV30 and TRBJ2-5; D ambiguous. V was clipped by 8 bases and J by 8 bases, with 15 bases between them. Germline V CDR1 and CDR2: GTSNPN, SVGIG (reference sequence). This CDR3 contains 11 residues. This chain's CDR3 is CARLGGSTQYF. The CDR3, as DNA: TGTGCCCGCCTCGGCGGATCTACCCAGTACTTC.

This chain links TRBV5-1 with TRBJ2-1, with unresolved D. Germline lookup yields CDR1 SGHRS and CDR2 YFSETQ. The CDR3 loop spans 15 amino acids. Deletions cut 4 bases from V and 5 bases from J, with 16 bases between. The CDR3 region has the DNA TGCGCCAGCAGCCTCTTTCTTCAAGGAAACAATGAGCAGTTCTTC. This codes for CASSLFLQGNNEQFF.

The chain carries TRBV6-5 and TRBJ2-1; TRBD1 aligns across 8 bases. The germline CDR1 and CDR2 sequences are MNHEY and SVGAGI. This CDR3 region has 11 residues. The junction had 1 base not matched to a gene; V was cut back by 4 bases and J by 11 bases. CDR3 in DNA: TGTGCCAGCAGTTGGACAGGGCAGCAGTTCTTC. It encodes CASSWTGQQFF.

The V gene is TRBV5-1, the J gene TRBJ2-3, with 8 bases identical to TRBD1. The CDR3 sequence is 15 residues long. Per the germline V gene, CDR1 is SGHRS and CDR2 is YFSETQ. V lost 4 bases and J lost 3; bases outside the gene matches: 7. CDR3 protein: CASSAQGGDTDTQYF. In DNA, the CDR3 is TGCGCCAGCAGCGCACAGGGGGGAGATACAGATACGCAGTATTTT.

The rearrangement joins TRBV19 to TRBJ1-2; 7 bases match TRBD1. With 0 bases clipped from V and 6 bases from J, the junction kept 7 bases outside the gene matches. The germline V gene encodes CDR1 LNHDA and CDR2 SQIVND (reference sequence). CDR3 length equals 15 residues. The CDR3 region is CASSIDRQGFDGYTF. DNA of the CDR3: TGTGCCAGTAGTATAGATCGACAGGGTTTCGATGGCTACACCTTC.

This clone was picked up one time. The V and J genes are TRBV5-4 and TRBJ2-5, with a possible D match to TRBD1 (6 bases). V gave up 4 bases and J gave up 1 base, with 14 bases separating them. The CDR3 consists of 15 residues. The germline gives CDR1 SGHNT, CDR2 YYREEE (reference sequence). The CDR3 nucleotides read TGTGCCAGCAGCACGGGACAAACCCTCCAAGAGACCCAGTACTTC. Protein: CASSTGQTLQETQYF.

This chain uses TRBV9 with TRBJ2-2; the D gene is possibly TRBD1 (7 bases). V gave up 4 bases and J gave up 4 bases, with 14 bases separating them. This CDR3 is 15 amino acids long. Looked up from germline, CDR1 is SGDLS and CDR2 is YYNGEE. The CDR3 sequence: CASSIQGGFTGELFF. The DNA for the CDR3 is TGTGCCAGCAGCATCCAGGGGGGTTTCACCGGGGAGCTGTTTTTT.

This rearrangement joins TRBV5-5 to TRBJ1-5; TRBD1 agrees at 10 bases. CDR1 is SGHKS, CDR2 YYEKEE, per germline (reference sequence). V shed 4 bases and J 1 base; nucleotides not matched to a gene: 5. The CDR3 runs to 16 residues. In nucleotides, the CDR3 is TGTGCCAGCAGCCCGGGACAGGGGAGGAGCAATCAGCCCCAGCATTTT. Translated: CASSPGQGRSNQPQHF.

The chain carries TRBV6-1 and TRBJ2-2; 8 nucleotides align to TRBD1. V shed 10 bases, J shed 3 bases, and the junction held 10 bases outside the gene matches. Germline V gene lookup returns CDR1 MNHNS and CDR2 SASEGT. CDR3 size: 15 residues. CDR3 residues: CATLDRDWYTGELFF. The CDR3 nucleotides read TGTGCCACCCTGGACAGGGATTGGTACACCGGGGAGCTGTTTTTT.

The chain employs TRBV5-4 and TRBJ2-5, with TRBD1 matching 8 bases. Germline V gives CDR1 SGHNT, CDR2 YYREEE (reference sequence). The V and J ends lost 4 bases and 3 bases, in that order; junction bases with no gene match: 5. This CDR3 comprises 14 residues. CDR3 sequence: CASSGRGREETQYF. DNA for the CDR3: TGTGCCAGCAGCGGCAGGGGGCGCGAAGAGACCCAGTACTTC.